What follows is one T cell receptor beta chain and its context. The data stem from a study of CD8 T cells in Susac syndrome. Looked up from germline, CDR1 is GTSNPN and CDR2 is SVGIG (reference sequence). This CDR3 is built from 13 residues. The V end lost 0 bases, the J end lost 7 bases, and 10 bases lay between the germline ends. Sequencing of TCR beta, carried out with a high-throughput approach, was applied to CD8+ and CD4+ T cells from the blood. TEMRA cells were FACS-enriched, while CD8+ and CD4+ T cells were negatively isolated. Random-hexamer reverse transcription was applied to roughly 0.45 to 1 ug RNA. The TCR beta CDR3 was amplified by immunoSEQ multiplex PCR across 54 Vbeta, 13 Jbeta. TCRdb processed the immunoSEQ multiplex PCR reads anew with MiXCR; each CDR3 protein has one entry. The profile shows about 300,000 distinct CDR3 sequences, 89% of them singletons.

The chain employs TRBV30 and TRBJ2-1; perhaps TRBD2 as D (6 bases). The clonotype originates from a human donor with multiple sclerosis. Sample: CD8+ T cells from PBMCs. For the CDR3, the DNA is TGTGCCTGGAGTGTATCCGGGAGTAATGAGCAGTTCTTC. Protein: CAWSVSGSNEQFF.